This T cell receptor beta chain is drawn from a study of shared clonotypes between healthy human individuals (dated by TCRdb to the early 2020s). With regard to the full study: A couple of women and three men aged 18 to 49 years were included in the cohort. For each donor, three plates each were used for CD4 naive and CD4 memory, two plates were used for CD8 naive, and one plate was used for CD8 memory. To estimate repertoire size and how much clonotypes are shared between individuals, the study performed deep sequencing of blood TCR repertoires from a handful of healthy adults. Libraries were prepared and TCR repertoires were sequenced by different laboratories using diverse techniques, in order to increase sequencing depth and limit assay-specific biases. Leukapheresis yielded between about 0.94 and 9 billion PBMCs per donor.

Of note for this clone: This receptor's antigen is unknown. Per-base qualities were not stored, and no clone one base away is much larger.

Overall study results and their limits: Pairwise subsampling led to the expectation that sequencing depth would affect the degree of clonotype sharing among donors. Rarefaction of sorted-subset datasets indicated incomplete sequencing despite the large sequencing depth. Naive subsets generally had larger estimated clonotype richness than memory subsets. About 5% of naive CD4, roughly 3.5% of naive CD8, roughly 2.4% of memory CD4, and 0.4% of memory CD8 clonotypes were shared across several donors. Compared with non-shared clonotypes, clonotypes shared by all four sorted-subset donors had higher generation probabilities. Sampling was restricted to blood, and TCR repertoires in tissue are likely to differ from TCR repertoires in blood. Because the study included a small number of donors, the genetic and exposure-history diversity represented was limited.

Using the deep immunoSEQ assay, multiplex PCR amplified TCR CDR3 regions from genomic DNA. Extracted genomic DNA from each cell subset was distributed evenly across all wells of several immunoSEQ 96-well plates, and each plate was treated as a replicate. Each replicate PCR for sorted subsets received 150 to 250 ng genomic DNA, equal to tens of thousands of T cell genomes. Purified libraries were quantified with a Qubit 3.0 fluorometer, sized on a Bioanalyzer 2100, and re-quantified with the KAPA Library Quantification kit. Every immunoSEQ 96-well plate was sequenced on a dedicated single-read 150-cycle Illumina NextSeq 550 flow cell. In the paper's pipeline: Because the immunoSEQ output included only junctional sequences and no quality scores, the filtering could not be the same as the filtering used for full-length reads. To assign V/J genes and CDR3, sequences were annotated using PyIR, a Python wrapper for IgBLAST v1.9, with IMGT germline references. Reads with weak V/J assignments (E-value above 1e-6), missing CDR3, stop codons, out-of-frame junctions, or ambiguous translated residues were removed. A V3J clonotype was defined by an identical inferred V gene, J gene, and CDR3 amino acid sequence. The percentage overlap between two repertoires was calculated by dividing the number of shared unique clonotypes by the size of the smaller repertoire. Richness of each repertoire was evaluated using RTK rarefaction, the Chao1 estimator, and Recon v2.1 estimates of unobserved clonotypes. Generation probabilities for all TCRbeta clonotypes obtained by the gDNA method from a handful of donors were computed using OLGA. TCRdb took this table from immuneACCESS and kept in-frame rearrangements with V and J called. Such tables lack part of the clones; where checked against another copy, unresolved V genes explain under half of the gap, and the rest is unexplained. V, J and clone size were drawn from that table, and D and trimming were deduced from the DNA. In all, the sample holds some 120,000 clones, and about 71% of those were seen once. The leading ten clones occupy 24% of the sample.

The CDR3 starts with the cysteine, ends with the phenylalanine, and has 14 residues. The DNA shown is the 42-base CDR3, in frame from base 1. Donors were healthy HIV-negative adults with no recently reported acute infections or vaccinations. Every donor was a Caucasian adult residing in Nashville, Tennessee, USA. CD8 memory samples combined magnetically selected CD45RO+ cells with CCR7-negative CD45RA+ effector memory (TemRA) cells. After blood collection by leukapheresis, PBMCs were isolated using Ficoll-Histopaque density gradient centrifugation and then cryopreserved in the vapor phase of liquid nitrogen. Analytical flow cytometry was used to check the purity and quantity of every magnetically sorted T cell population. From each sorted fraction, genomic DNA was isolated and quantified by UV absorbance on a Nanodrop 2000c.

Material for sequencing was memory CD8+ T cells sorted from blood. The cell subset or site label here, explained by the study, means: CD45RO+ cells pooled with CCR7-negative TemRA cells. The clonotype comes from a woman in her twenties or thirties in good health. The rearranged chain carries TRBV21-1 and TRBJ1-2; the DNA was not compared with TRBD1, the D call given in the table. TRBV21-1 is described as a pseudogene. CDR3 sequence: CASSQKGVNYGYTF. The DNA is TGTGCCAGCAGCCAGAAAGGGGTTAACTATGGCTACACCTTC.